A single sample gave rise to the 14 T cell receptor beta chains below, sequenced in a study of T cell changes during pregnancy in multiple sclerosis. The method was immunoSEQ multiplex PCR; TCRdb's version includes in-frame clones alone and lacks a portion of them. The repertoire holds about 48,000 clones, around 90% seen once, with 1.2% in the top ten. Sequenced material: CD4+ T cells from peripheral blood mononuclear cells, taken in the second trimester of pregnancy. The receptors originated from a female donor with multiple sclerosis, enrolled in a pregnancy study.

This clone was seen just once. This chain uses TRBV11-1 with TRBJ1-1, with 7 positions matching TRBD1. The J segment lost 10 bases and the V segment lost 5 bases, leaving 13 bases of the junction unmatched. From germline, CDR1 is SGHAT and CDR2 FQDESV (reference sequence). The CDR3 extends over 14 amino acids. The CDR3 nucleotides read TGTGCCAGCAGCCCAGGCTGGCAGGGGGTAGGAGCTTTCTTT. It codes for CASSPGWQGVGAFF.

The chain uses TRBV5-1 and TRBJ2-1; tentatively, D is TRBD1 (5 bases). The V and J ends lost 5 bases and 0 bases respectively, with 15 bases between them. The CDR3 runs 16 residues. Per the germline V gene, CDR1 is SGHRS and CDR2 is YFSETQ. The CDR3 DNA sequence: TGCGCCAGCAGGGTGATCAGGACAAACTCCTACAATGAGCAGTTCTTC. As protein: CASRVIRTNSYNEQFF.

The count of this clone is one. V and J are TRBV5-1 and TRBJ1-1, with D possibly TRBD1 on 6 matching bases. The V end was cut by 0 bases, the J end by 2 bases, with 14 bases between. Per the germline V gene, CDR1 is SGHRS and CDR2 is YFSETQ. The CDR3 loop spans 16 amino acids. In DNA form, the CDR3 reads TGCGCCAGCAGCTTGGGATCCATACAGGGAAACACTGAAGCTTTCTTT. Translating gives CASSLGSIQGNTEAFF.

This clone was seen only once. This chain links TRBV7-3 with TRBJ2-1; D is possibly TRBD2 (6 bases). The V end was cut by 1 base, the J end by 6 bases, with 16 bases between. Germline lookup yields CDR1 SGHTA and CDR2 FQGTGA. This CDR3 comprises 16 residues. The CDR3 bases are TGTGCCAGCAGCTTAAATTTTGGTGGAGGGCCCAATGAGCAGTTCTTC. As protein: CASSLNFGGGPNEQFF.

This clone was counted a single time. The CDR3 sequence is CASSQGTGGIDTQYF. In nucleotides, the CDR3 is TGCGCCAGCAGCCAAGGGACAGGGGGCATAGATACGCAGTATTTT. The J gene is TRBJ2-3, the V gene TRBV4-1, with 11 positions matching TRBD1. Trimming took 1 base from V and 5 from J; bases not matched to a gene: 2. The CDR3 runs 15 residues. CDR1 is MGHRA and CDR2 is YSYEKL in the germline V gene.

CDR3: CASSRTGGSDTQYF. The CDR3 coding sequence is TGTGCCAGCAGCAGGACTGGAGGGTCAGATACGCAGTATTTT. This rearrangement joins TRBV7-2 to TRBJ2-3; D is possibly TRBD2 (6 bases). The germline CDR1 and CDR2 sequences are SGHTA and FQGNSA. V lost 5 bases and J 4 bases, leaving 13 bases between the germline ends. This CDR3 has 14 residues. Looking up the rest from reference TRBV7-2 and TRBJ2-3 gives the full variable domain: GAGVSQSPSNKVTEKGKDVELRCDPISGHTALYWYRQSLGQGLEFLIYFQGNSAPDKSGLPSDRFSAERTGGSVSTLTIQRTQQEDSAVYLCASSRTGGSDTQYFGPGTRLTVL.

The rearrangement joins TRBV13 to TRBJ2-7; 10 bases are shared with TRBD2. CDR1 and CDR2 (germline): PRHDT, FYEKMQ (reference sequence). Trimming removed 5 bases from V and 4 bases from J; junction bases left unmatched: 14. This CDR3 is built from 17 residues. CDR3 amino acids: CASSPQAGGPISYEQYF. The CDR3 DNA reads as TGTGCCAGCAGCCCCCAAGCGGGAGGGCCGATTAGTTACGAGCAGTACTTC.

This chain joins TRBV7-2 and TRBJ2-1, with 7 bases fitting TRBD1. J lost 5 bases, V lost 5 bases, and 9 bases had no gene match. Germline CDR1 and CDR2: SGHTA and FQGNSA. The length of the CDR3 is 15 residues. The CDR3 loop is CASSDRGGRDNEQFF. Written as DNA, the CDR3 is TGTGCCAGCAGCGACCGAGGGGGCCGGGACAATGAGCAGTTCTTC.

The gene calls are TRBV5-5 and TRBJ2-7; 11 bases fit TRBD1. The J segment lost 3 bases and the V segment lost 7 bases, leaving 6 bases of the junction unmatched. The CDR3 sequence is 14 residues long. Germline CDR1 reads SGHKS; CDR2 reads YYEKEE (reference sequence). This CDR3 reads CASGEGQGGYEQYF. As DNA, the CDR3 is TGTGCCAGCGGGGAGGGACAGGGGGGCTACGAGCAGTACTTC.

This clone has just one count. V usage is TRBV7-2 and J usage is TRBJ1-2, with unresolved D. Per the germline V gene, CDR1 is SGHTA and CDR2 is FQGNSA. V was trimmed by 5 bases and J by 5 bases, leaving 12 bases between them. The CDR3 length is 13 residues. CDR3 bases: TGTGCCAGCAGCCCCACCAACGGGTATGGCTACACCTTC. It yields the protein CASSPTNGYGYTF.

V and J are TRBV15 and TRBJ2-2; D is possibly TRBD2 (5 bases). The CDR3 consists of 19 residues. V gave up 1 base and J gave up 0 bases, with 18 bases separating them. Germline V gene data show CDR1 as LNHNV and CDR2 as YYDKDF (reference sequence). The CDR3 nucleotides read TGTGCCACCAGCAGAGTTCTCGGGGAGCTCGGAGCGAACACCGGGGAGCTGTTTTTT. It yields the protein CATSRVLGELGANTGELFF.

The chain has TRBV10-3 and TRBJ1-5, with TRBD1 matching over 9 bases. CDR3 size: 13 residues. CDR1 ENHRY and CDR2 SYGVKD come from the germline V gene. V gave up 10 bases and J gave up 7 bases; unmatched junction bases: 8. CDR3: CATQGQGDQPQHF. As DNA, the CDR3 is TGTGCCACCCAGGGACAGGGTGACCAGCCCCAGCATTTT.

This chain joins TRBV28 and TRBJ1-4, with 7 bases matching TRBD1. This CDR3 has 14 residues. From germline, CDR1 is MDHEN and CDR2 SYDVKM. Unmatched junction bases numbered 7, after V lost 6 bases and J lost 6 bases. The CDR3 region has the DNA TGTGCCAGCAGCCTCGACAGGGCAGATGAAAAACTGTTTTTT. Translated, it gives CASSLDRADEKLFF.

This clone occurred once. The genes are TRBV4-1 and TRBJ2-5; possibly TRBD2 for D (5 bases). The CDR3 has 15 residues. The ends were cut back, 3 bases at V and 0 bases at J, with 11 bases in the middle. The V gene's germline CDR1 is MGHRA and CDR2 YSYEKL. The CDR3 nucleotides read TGCGCCAGCAGCCACGCTAGCCCGTACCAAGAGACCCAGTACTTC. Residues: CASSHASPYQETQYF.